Only a few counts were recorded for the clone carrying this TCR beta chain. Its antigen is not known. The data belong to a study of T cells after posttransplantation cyclophosphamide. Cyclophosphamide on days +3 and +4 followed busulfan-fludarabine conditioning and a marrow graft. Assay used: immunoSEQ multiplex PCR; TCRdb lists only in-frame clones, some missing. The table includes fewer than 15,000 clones, approximately 2% detected once. Study results and caveats: Skin or GI-infiltrating T cells shared few TRB sequences with blood. Later post-transplant blood repertoires were often dominated by donor CD8+ memory clones. TRB clonality was highly associated with recipient CMV seropositivity and reactivation.

The J segment lost 4 bases and the V segment lost 0 bases, leaving 2 bases of the junction unmatched. This CDR3 has 15 residues. The germline V gene has CDR1 SGHDT and CDR2 YYEEEE. Sequenced material: PBMCs, taken after allogeneic stem cell transplant with posttransplant cyclophosphamide. The TCR was taken from a male patient in his 30s who received an allogeneic stem cell transplant from a related donor, was CMV-positive, and had no GVHD. Among the T cells, some may be from the graft donor. V and J are TRBV5-6 and TRBJ2-1; 9 positions match TRBD2. The DNA for the CDR3 is TGTGCCAGCAGCTTGGGCGGGGGGGAGTACAATGAGCAGTTCTTC. Protein: CASSLGGGEYNEQFF.